Shown below are 24 T cell receptor beta chains from a single sample sequenced in a study of T cells in narcolepsy. Clones were sequenced by immunoSEQ multiplex PCR, and TCRdb holds only the in-frame ones, with some missing. Of roughly 25,000 clones in the sample, 84% were seen once. The sequenced sample was CD45RA- memory CD4+ T cells from PBMCs. These receptor sequences come from a human donor with narcolepsy.

The rearrangement links TRBV20-1 to TRBJ2-7; D remains ambiguous. Trimming removed 5 bases from V and 2 bases from J, with 7 bases in between. Per germline, CDR1 DFQATT and CDR2 SNEGSKA (reference sequence). This CDR3 is built from 11 residues. The CDR3 coding sequence is TGCAGTGCTCCAGACCCCTACGAGCAGTACTTC. Translating gives CSAPDPYEQYF.

The chain employs TRBV6-6 and TRBJ2-7; a weak D match, TRBD2 (6 bases). The ends were cut back, 4 bases at V and 7 bases at J, with 11 bases in the middle. Germline values: CDR1 MNHNY, CDR2 SVGAGI (reference sequence). The CDR3 length is 12 residues. The CDR3 DNA is TGTGCCAGCAGTTCATCCGCGGGAGAGCAGTACTTC. Protein: CASSSSAGEQYF.

This rearrangement joins TRBV19 to TRBJ2-7; unclear D gene. CDR1 LNHDA and CDR2 SQIVND come from the germline V gene (reference sequence). Trimming removed 0 bases at V and 1 base at J, with 4 bases between. The CDR3 is 13 amino acids. This CDR3 reads CASSIEGSYEQYF. For the CDR3, the DNA is TGTGCCAGTAGTATAGAAGGGTCCTACGAGCAGTACTTC.

The chain recombines TRBV5-1 with TRBJ2-1; 7 bases line up with TRBD2. CDR1 SGHRS and CDR2 YFSETQ come from the germline V gene. The CDR3 runs 16 residues. With V trimmed by 0 bases and J by 4 bases, 7 bases remained unmatched. Written as DNA, the CDR3 is TGCGCCAGCAGCTTGGTGGGCGGGAGTCAATACAATGAGCAGTTCTTC. Amino acid sequence: CASSLVGGSQYNEQFF.

CDR3 nucleotide sequence: TGTGCCAGCACCCGACAGGGGGCCAACTATGGCTACACCTTC. Translation: CASTRQGANYGYTF. The chain couples TRBV5-4 to TRBJ1-2; 10 bases agree with TRBD1. The CDR3 totals 14 residues. J was trimmed by 2 bases and V by 6 bases; bases with no gene match: 4. Germline CDR1 SGHNT, CDR2 YYREEE (reference sequence).

The chain recombines TRBV29-1 with TRBJ2-2; 7 bases line up with TRBD1. Germline V gene data show CDR1 as SQVTM and CDR2 as ANQGSEA. This CDR3 is built from 13 residues. With V trimmed by 4 bases and J by 5 bases, 4 bases remained unmatched. As DNA, the CDR3 is TGCAGCGTTGGGGACAGAAGAACCGGGGAGCTGTTTTTT. It is translated as CSVGDRRTGELFF.

The gene calls are TRBV27 and TRBJ1-5; tentative D call: TRBD1 (6 bases). This CDR3 is built from 15 residues. V gave up 7 bases and J gave up 0 bases, with 13 bases separating them. Germline V gene lookup returns CDR1 MNHEY and CDR2 SMNVEV (reference sequence). The CDR3 sequence: CASIIRGNSNQPQHF. CDR3 nucleotide sequence: TGTGCCAGCATAATTAGGGGGAATAGCAATCAGCCCCAGCATTTT.

V and J are TRBV14 and TRBJ2-7; either TRBD1 or TRBD2 may fit D (5 bases each). Germline V lookup: CDR1 SGHDN, CDR2 FVKESK. The CDR3 runs to 13 residues. V gave up 4 bases and J gave up 6 bases, with 13 bases separating them. The CDR3 DNA is TGTGCCAGCAGCCTACGAGGGGCGGCCGAGCAGTACTTC. This translates into CASSLRGAAEQYF.

The chain recombines TRBV6-5 with TRBJ2-5; possible D gene TRBD2, 7 bases. The CDR3 consists of 15 residues. Germline V gene data show CDR1 as MNHEY and CDR2 as SVGAGI. Trimming left V 2 bases short and J 4 bases short, with 14 bases between. The chain's CDR3 is CASSYRGAGGETQYF. The CDR3 bases are TGTGCCAGCAGTTACCGGGGGGCGGGCGGAGAGACCCAGTACTTC.

The chain is built from TRBV6-5 and TRBJ1-1; 9 nucleotides agree with TRBD1. Germline CDR1 MNHEY, CDR2 SVGAGI. Germline trimming cut 6 bases from V and 1 base from J; bases unmatched to any gene: 3. This CDR3 spans 14 amino acids. The CDR3 loop is CASRGTGTNTEAFF. CDR3 in DNA: TGTGCCAGCAGGGGGACAGGGACGAACACTGAAGCTTTCTTT.

The chain combines TRBV18 with TRBJ2-5; D not resolved. Germline assignment: CDR1 KGHSH and CDR2 LQKENI. This CDR3 spans 14 amino acids. Trimming removed 3 bases at V and 2 bases at J, with 10 bases between. As DNA, the CDR3 is TGTGCCAGCTCACCCCCAGGTCGACAAGAGACCCAGTACTTC. Translation: CASSPPGRQETQYF.

V usage is TRBV5-5 and J usage is TRBJ2-3; D unresolved. With 4 bases removed from V and 2 bases from J, the gap between germline ends came to 11 bases. This CDR3 region has 14 residues. Germline V CDR1 and CDR2: SGHKS, YYEKEE (reference sequence). CDR3 protein: CASSASATTDTQYF. In nucleotides, the CDR3 is TGTGCCAGCAGCGCGTCGGCCACCACAGATACGCAGTATTTT.

CDR3: CASSERQGNFYEQYF. DNA for the CDR3: TGTGCCAGCAGTGAGAGGCAGGGTAATTTCTACGAGCAGTACTTC. The chain links TRBV2 to TRBJ2-7; a possible D gene is TRBD1 (5 bases). The CDR3 runs to 15 residues. CDR1 and CDR2 (germline): SNHLY, FYNNEI. The V end lost 3 bases, the J end lost 3 bases, and 15 bases lay between the germline ends.

DNA of the CDR3: TGTGCCAGCAGTTACTCAGGGGGCGCGACTGGCTACACCTTC. As protein: CASSYSGGATGYTF. The chain recombines TRBV6-5 with TRBJ1-2; 7 bases line up with TRBD1. Trimming at V came to 0 bases and at J to 7 bases, leaving 5 bases not matched to a gene. This CDR3 has 14 amino acids. The germline gives CDR1 MNHEY, CDR2 SVGAGI.

The chain uses TRBV19 and TRBJ2-3; 10 bases line up with TRBD2. The V segment lost 5 bases and the J segment 3 bases; nucleotides outside the gene matches: 5. The CDR3 has 15 residues. CDR1 and CDR2 (germline): LNHDA, SQIVND (reference sequence). The CDR3 coding sequence is TGTGCCAGTAGTGGACTAGCGGAGCTGACAGATACGCAGTATTTT. Amino acids: CASSGLAELTDTQYF.

The gene calls are TRBV27 and TRBJ1-4, with D possibly matching TRBD1 (6 bases). CDR1 is MNHEY, CDR2 SMNVEV, per germline (reference sequence). This CDR3 has 14 amino acids. Trimming shortened V by 6 bases and J by 4 bases, and 12 bases separated the two germline ends. CDR3 nucleotide sequence: TGTGCCAGCAGCTCCGACAGGTTTAATGAAAAACTGTTTTTT. This gives the protein CASSSDRFNEKLFF.

The chain links TRBV29-1 to TRBJ2-3; D unresolved. CDR1 and CDR2 from the germline V gene are SQVTM and ANQGSEA. The CDR3 extends over 15 amino acids. V gave up 2 bases and J gave up 0 bases, with 12 bases separating them. CDR3 sequence (DNA): TGCAGCGTTGAAACTATCACGTCTAGCACAGATACGCAGTATTTT. It encodes CSVETITSSTDTQYF.

Only one count was recorded for this clone. The V call is TRBV7-3, the J call TRBJ1-6; D ambiguous. The V gene's germline CDR1 is SGHTA and CDR2 FQGTGA. The V gene lost 4 bases and the J gene lost 9 bases, with 10 bases spanning the gap. The CDR3 runs 13 residues. This CDR3 is CASSWASGSPLHF. CDR3 sequence (DNA): TGTGCCAGCAGCTGGGCGTCGGGTTCACCCCTCCACTTT.

The chain carries TRBV7-9 and TRBJ2-7; tentative D call: TRBD2 (6 bases). Deletions cut 4 bases from V and 4 bases from J, with 17 bases between. The CDR3 sequence is 15 residues long. Germline values: CDR1 SEHNR, CDR2 FQNEAQ (reference sequence). The CDR3 is CASSYPGTGGYEQYF. The CDR3 DNA is TGTGCCAGCAGCTATCCCGGGACTGGAGGTTACGAGCAGTACTTC.

The rearrangement uses TRBV29-1 and TRBJ2-1; D possibly corresponds to TRBD2 (5 bases). This CDR3 comprises 12 residues. CDR1 is SQVTM and CDR2 is ANQGSEA in the germline V gene. V was shortened by 1 base and J by 7 bases, with 8 bases between the two germline ends. For the CDR3, the DNA is TGCAGCGTTGAAGTCGGGGTTAATGAGCAGTTCTTC. It codes for CSVEVGVNEQFF.

V is TRBV11-3 and J is TRBJ2-7, with D possibly being TRBD1 (5 bases). CDR3 length: 15 residues. The V end lost 5 bases, the J end lost 5 bases, and 19 bases lay between the germline ends. Looked up from germline, CDR1 is SGHNT and CDR2 is YENEEA. The CDR3 bases are TGTGCCAGCAGCCCGGGCAGGCAGGGTTCGGACGAGCAGTACTTC. It is translated as CASSPGRQGSDEQYF.

The V gene is TRBV5-6, the J gene TRBJ2-1, with TRBD2 identical over 9 bases. Germline lookup yields CDR1 SGHDT and CDR2 YYEEEE. Trimming cost V 4 bases and J 3 bases; bases outside gene matches: 11. The CDR3 loop spans 17 amino acids. This CDR3 is CASSRKAGTSYYNEQFF. In DNA form, the CDR3 reads TGTGCCAGCAGCCGGAAAGCCGGGACTAGCTACTACAATGAGCAGTTCTTC.

The rearrangement joins TRBV4-1 to TRBJ2-5; perhaps TRBD2 as D (6 bases). CDR3 length equals 13 residues. The germline CDR1 and CDR2 sequences are MGHRA and YSYEKL. V lost 2 bases to trimming and J lost 4 bases, with 8 bases between them. The CDR3 bases are TGCGCCAGCAGCCAATGGAGGGGAGAGACCCAGTACTTC. Its translation: CASSQWRGETQYF.

The DNA for the CDR3 is TGTGCCAGCAGCTTAGACGGGACTGGGACCGAGCAGTACTTC. This translates into CASSLDGTGTEQYF. This sequence joins TRBV11-3 and TRBJ2-7; the D gene is possibly TRBD2 (6 bases). The CDR3 spans 14 residues. Trimming shortened V by 0 bases and J by 6 bases, and 12 bases separated the two germline ends. From germline, CDR1 is SGHNT and CDR2 YENEEA.